This T cell receptor (beta chain) was recorded in a study of graft-versus-host responses after intestinal transplantation. General study points: Peak GvH clone levels in circulation were associated with early post-transplant HvG declines.

Some clones are missing from TCRdb's copy, which holds only in-frame ones; the method was immunoSEQ multiplex PCR. The sample includes 35,000 to 55,000 clones, 90% to 95% of them seen just once. Comments on this clone: Its cognate antigen is unknown.

The material sequenced was PBMCs, taken around 820 days after a first intestinal transplant, on the day of a second. The origin of this receptor is a human patient who received an intestinal transplant, so some T cells may come from the graft donor.

CDR3 amino acids: CASSPRVSGSAETQYF. The CDR3 nucleotides are TGTGCCAGCTCACCAAGGGTTAGCGGGAGTGCAGAGACCCAGTACTTC. This rearrangement joins TRBV18 to TRBJ2-5; TRBD2 matches 9 bases. The CDR3 has 16 residues. Losses at the gene ends were 2 bases for V and 4 bases for J; bases not matched to a gene: 8. Looked up from germline, CDR1 is KGHSH and CDR2 is LQKENI.